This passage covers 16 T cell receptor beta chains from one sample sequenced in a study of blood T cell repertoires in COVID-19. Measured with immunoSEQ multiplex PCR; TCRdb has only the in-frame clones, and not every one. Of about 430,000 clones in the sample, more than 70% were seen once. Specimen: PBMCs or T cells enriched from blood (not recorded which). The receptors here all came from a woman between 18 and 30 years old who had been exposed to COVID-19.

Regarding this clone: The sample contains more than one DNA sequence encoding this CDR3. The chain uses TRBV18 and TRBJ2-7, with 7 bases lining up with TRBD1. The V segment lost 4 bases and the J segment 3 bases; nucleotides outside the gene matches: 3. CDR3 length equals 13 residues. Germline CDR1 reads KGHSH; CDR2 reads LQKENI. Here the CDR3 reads CASSRGQDYEQYF. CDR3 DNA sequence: TGTGCCAGCTCACGCGGACAGGACTACGAGCAGTACTTC. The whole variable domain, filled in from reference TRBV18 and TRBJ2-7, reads NAGVMQNPRHLVRRRGQEARLRCSPMKGHSHVYWYRQLPEEGLKFMVYLQKENIIDESGMPKERFSAEFPKEGPSILRIQQVVRGDSAAYFCASSRGQDYEQYFGPGTRLTVT.

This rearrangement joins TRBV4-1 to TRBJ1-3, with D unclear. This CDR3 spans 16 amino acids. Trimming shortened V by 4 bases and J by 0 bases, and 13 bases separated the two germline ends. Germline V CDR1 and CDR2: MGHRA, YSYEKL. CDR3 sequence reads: CASSPLETNSGNTIYF. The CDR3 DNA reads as TGCGCCAGCAGCCCACTAGAGACGAACTCTGGAAACACCATATATTTT.

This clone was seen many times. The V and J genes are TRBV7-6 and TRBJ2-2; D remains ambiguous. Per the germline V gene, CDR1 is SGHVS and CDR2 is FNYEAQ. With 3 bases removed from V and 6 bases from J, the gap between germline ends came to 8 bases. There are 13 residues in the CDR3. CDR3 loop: CASSFGFPGELFF. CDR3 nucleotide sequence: TGTGCCAGCAGCTTCGGGTTCCCCGGGGAGCTGTTTTTT. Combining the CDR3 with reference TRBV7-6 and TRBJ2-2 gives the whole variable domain GAGVSQSPRYKVTKRGQDVALRCDPISGHVSLYWYRQALGQGPEFLTYFNYEAQQDKSGLPNDRFSAERPEGSISTLTIQRTEQRDSAMYRCASSFGFPGELFFGEGSRLTVL.

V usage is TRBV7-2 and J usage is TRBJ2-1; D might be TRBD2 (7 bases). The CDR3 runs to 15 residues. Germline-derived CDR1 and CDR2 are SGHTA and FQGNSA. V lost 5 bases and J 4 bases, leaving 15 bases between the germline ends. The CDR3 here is CASSRTVAGYNEQFF. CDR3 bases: TGTGCCAGCAGCCGGACAGTAGCGGGTTACAATGAGCAGTTCTTC.

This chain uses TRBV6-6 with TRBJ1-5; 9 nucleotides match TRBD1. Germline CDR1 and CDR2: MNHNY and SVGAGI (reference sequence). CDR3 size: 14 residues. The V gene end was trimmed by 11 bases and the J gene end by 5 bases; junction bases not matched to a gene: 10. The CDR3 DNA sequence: TGTGCCTCTCAACCGGGACAGGGCCATCAGCCCCAGCATTTT. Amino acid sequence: CASQPGQGHQPQHF.

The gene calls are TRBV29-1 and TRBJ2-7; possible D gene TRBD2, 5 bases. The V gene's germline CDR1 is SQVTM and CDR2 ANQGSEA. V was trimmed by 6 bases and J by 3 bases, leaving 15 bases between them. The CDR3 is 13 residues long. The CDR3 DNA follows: TGCAGCGTGCTCCCACTAGTGGGCTACGAGCAGTACTTC. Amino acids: CSVLPLVGYEQYF.

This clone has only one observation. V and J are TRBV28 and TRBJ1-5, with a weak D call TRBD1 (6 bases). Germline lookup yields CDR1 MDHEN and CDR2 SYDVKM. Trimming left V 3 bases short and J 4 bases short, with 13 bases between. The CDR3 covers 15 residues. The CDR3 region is CASSFGTGPNQPQHF. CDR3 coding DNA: TGTGCCAGCAGTTTTGGTACAGGGCCAAATCAGCCCCAGCATTTT.

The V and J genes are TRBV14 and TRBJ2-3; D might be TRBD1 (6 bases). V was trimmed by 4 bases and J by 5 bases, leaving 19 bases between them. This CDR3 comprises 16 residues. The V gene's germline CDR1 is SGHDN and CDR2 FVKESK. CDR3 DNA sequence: TGTGCCAGCAGCCTATCGTCAGGGGTCAGAATAGATACGCAGTATTTT. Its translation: CASSLSSGVRIDTQYF.

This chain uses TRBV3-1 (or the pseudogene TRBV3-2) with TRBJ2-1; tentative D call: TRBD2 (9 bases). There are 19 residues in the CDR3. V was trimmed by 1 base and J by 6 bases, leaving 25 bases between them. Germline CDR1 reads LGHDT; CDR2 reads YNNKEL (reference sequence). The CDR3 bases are TGTGCCAGCAGCCAAGGGACAGGGTTTCTACTAGCGGGCTCCAATGAGCAGTTCTTC. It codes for CASSQGTGFLLAGSNEQFF.

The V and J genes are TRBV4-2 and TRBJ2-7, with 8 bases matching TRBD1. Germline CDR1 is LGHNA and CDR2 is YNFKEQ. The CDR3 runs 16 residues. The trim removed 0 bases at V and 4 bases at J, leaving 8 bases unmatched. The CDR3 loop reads CASSQDGGQGAYEQYF. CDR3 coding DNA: TGTGCCAGCAGCCAAGATGGCGGACAGGGTGCTTACGAGCAGTACTTC.

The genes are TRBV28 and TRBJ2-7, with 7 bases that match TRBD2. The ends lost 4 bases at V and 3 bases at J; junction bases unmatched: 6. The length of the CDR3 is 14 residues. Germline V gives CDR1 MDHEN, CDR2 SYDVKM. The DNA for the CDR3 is TGTGCCAGCAGTTCCCGGGGGGTCTACTACGAGCAGTACTTC. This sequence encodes CASSSRGVYYEQYF. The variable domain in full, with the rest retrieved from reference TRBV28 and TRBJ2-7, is DVKVTQSSRYLVKRTGEKVFLECVQDMDHENMFWYRQDPGLGLRLIYFSYDVKMKEKGDIPEGYSVSREKKERFSLILESASTNQTSMYLCASSSRGVYYEQYFGPGTRLTVT.

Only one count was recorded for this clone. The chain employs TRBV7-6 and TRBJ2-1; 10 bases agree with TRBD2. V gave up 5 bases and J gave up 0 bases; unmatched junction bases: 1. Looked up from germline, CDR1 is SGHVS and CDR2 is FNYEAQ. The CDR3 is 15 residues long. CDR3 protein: CASSPSGSSYNEQFF. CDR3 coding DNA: TGTGCCAGCAGCCCTAGCGGGAGCTCCTACAATGAGCAGTTCTTC. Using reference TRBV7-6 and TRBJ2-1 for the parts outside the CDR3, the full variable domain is GAGVSQSPRYKVTKRGQDVALRCDPISGHVSLYWYRQALGQGPEFLTYFNYEAQQDKSGLPNDRFSAERPEGSISTLTIQRTEQRDSAMYRCASSPSGSSYNEQFFGPGTRLTVL.

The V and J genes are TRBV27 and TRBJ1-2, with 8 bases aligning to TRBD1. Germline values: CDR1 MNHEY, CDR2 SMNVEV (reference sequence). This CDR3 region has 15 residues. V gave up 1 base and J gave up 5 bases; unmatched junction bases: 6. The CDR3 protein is CASSLFQGAKYGYTF. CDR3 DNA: TGTGCCAGCAGTTTATTTCAGGGGGCAAAATATGGCTACACCTTC.

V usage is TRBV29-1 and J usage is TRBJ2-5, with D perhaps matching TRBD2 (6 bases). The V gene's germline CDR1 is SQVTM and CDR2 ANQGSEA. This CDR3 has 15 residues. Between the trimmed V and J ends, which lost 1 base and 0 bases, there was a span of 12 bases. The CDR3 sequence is CSVEGGRGYQETQYF. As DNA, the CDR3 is TGCAGCGTTGAAGGGGGACGGGGGTACCAAGAGACCCAGTACTTC.

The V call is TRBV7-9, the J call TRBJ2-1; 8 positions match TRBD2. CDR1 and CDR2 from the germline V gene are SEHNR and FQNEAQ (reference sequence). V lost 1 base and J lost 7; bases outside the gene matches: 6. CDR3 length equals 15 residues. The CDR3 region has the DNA TGTGCCAGCAGCTTAGAAGCGGGAGTCAGTAATGAGCAGTTCTTC. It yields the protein CASSLEAGVSNEQFF.

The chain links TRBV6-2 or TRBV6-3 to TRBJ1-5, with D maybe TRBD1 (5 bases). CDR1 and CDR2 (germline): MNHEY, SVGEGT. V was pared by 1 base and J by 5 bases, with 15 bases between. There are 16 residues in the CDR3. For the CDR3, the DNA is TGTGCCAGCAGTTACTTAGGGGCGGGGGGATATCAGCCCCAGCATTTT. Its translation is CASSYLGAGGYQPQHF.